This T cell receptor beta chain emerged from a study of CD8 T cells in Susac syndrome. RNA in amounts of about 0.5 to 1 ug was reverse transcribed with random hexamers. TCR beta CDR3 was amplified by immunoSEQ covering 54 Vbeta and 13 Jbeta. Each CDR3 protein is one row after TCRdb ran MiXCR on the immunoSEQ multiplex PCR reads. The sample includes approximately 120,000 distinct CDR3 sequences, roughly 92% of them seen just once. Sequencing of TCR beta covered CD8+ and CD4+ T cells obtained from blood. The clonotype was recovered from a human donor in good health. The specimen sequenced was CD8+ T cells from PBMCs.

The chain's CDR3 is CASSPGDTEAFF. The DNA for the CDR3 is TGTGCCAGCAGCCCAGGGGACACTGAAGCTTTCTTT. The V gene is TRBV12-3 or TRBV12-4, the J gene TRBJ1-1; possible D gene TRBD1, 6 bases. The CDR3 runs to 12 residues. V was shortened by 6 bases and J by 3 bases, with 8 bases between the two germline ends.